This T cell receptor beta chain was recovered during a study of T cells in pancreatic ductal adenocarcinoma. Study observations and caveats: Compared with tumor, blood showed more total productive templates and roughly 8-fold more clonotypes. Tumors hold more CD45RO+ effector T cells, which may bias toward lower diversity. Mean clonality was around 0.11 in tumors and 0.07 to 0.075 in blood, not significantly different.

Notes on this clone: Antigen specificity is unknown.

TCRdb's table, derived via immunoSEQ multiplex PCR, lists solely in-frame clones and lacks some. Here the sample spans about 98,000 clones, more than 90% being singletons. CDR3 length: 15 residues. V was clipped by 4 bases and J by 4 bases; unmatched bases: 11. CDR1 is SGHRS and CDR2 is YFSETQ in the germline V gene. No neoadjuvant therapy was given to the selected pancreatic ductal adenocarcinoma patients before their surgery. Material for sequencing was PBMCs. J is TRBJ2-7 and V is TRBV5-1, with 7 bases aligning to TRBD1. This clonotype originated in a human donor with pancreatic ductal adenocarcinoma. The CDR3 coding sequence is TGCGCCAGCAGCCCCCCCCGGACAGGTGAGTACGAGCAGTACTTC. Residues: CASSPPRTGEYEQYF.